The T cell receptor beta chain under discussion was sequenced for a study of blood T cell repertoires in COVID-19. About the research overall: COVID-19 samples from acute and convalescent phases originated in the United States, Italy and Spain.

Original data processing: It was from reference gene primer amplification that nucleated cell counts were estimated. Libraries were prepared by immunoSEQ multiplex PCR; TCRdb keeps only in-frame clonotypes and omits some of them. For V, J and clone size, that table is used; D and trimming come from the DNA. Altogether 170,000 or so clones are present, about 88% being singletons, with the ten largest covering roughly 9%. The junction had 7 bases not matched to a gene; V was cut back by 0 bases and J by 7 bases. This CDR3 spans 16 amino acids. Germline V CDR1 and CDR2: LGHDT, YNNKEL (reference sequence). Across 20 to 25 US areas, participants ranged in age from roughly 18 to 95 years.

V and J are TRBV3-1 (or the pseudogene TRBV3-2) and TRBJ2-4; 9 bases align to TRBD2. The TCR sequence derives from a woman in her late teens or twenties who had recovered from COVID-19. Sequencing was carried out using PBMCs or T cells enriched from blood (not recorded which). This chain's CDR3 is CASSQDGASGVNIQYF. As DNA, the CDR3 is TGTGCCAGCAGCCAAGATGGGGCTAGCGGGGTTAACATTCAGTACTTC.